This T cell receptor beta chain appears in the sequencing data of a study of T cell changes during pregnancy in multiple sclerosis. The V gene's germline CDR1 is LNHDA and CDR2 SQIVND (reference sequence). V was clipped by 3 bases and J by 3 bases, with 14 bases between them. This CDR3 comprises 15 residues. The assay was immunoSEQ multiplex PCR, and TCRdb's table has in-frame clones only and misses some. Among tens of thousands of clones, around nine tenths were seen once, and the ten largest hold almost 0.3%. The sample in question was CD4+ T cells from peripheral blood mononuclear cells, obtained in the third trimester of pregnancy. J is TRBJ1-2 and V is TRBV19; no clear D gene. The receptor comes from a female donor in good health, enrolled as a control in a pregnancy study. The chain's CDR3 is CASSIRHQLHYGYTF. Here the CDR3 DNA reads TGTGCCAGTAGTATTCGACATCAATTACACTATGGCTACACCTTC.